This T cell receptor (beta chain) came from a study of cytomegalovirus exposure and HLA in healthy donors. In the study overall: Of some 410 genotyped donors, roughly 81% grouped in the Caucasian-associated ancestry cluster.

Findings of the study overall: Researchers had no immune exposure information except CMV serostatus available. The authors later found HLA-associated TCR beta chains more clonally expanded than equally common others.

Comment on this clone: What it recognizes is unknown.

V lost 6 bases, J lost 4 bases, and 8 bases stayed unmatched. The CDR3 extends over 14 amino acids. Germline lookup yields CDR1 MNHEY and CDR2 SVGAGI. The PCR was carried out with 60 Vbeta primers and 13 Jbeta primers. The assay was immunoSEQ multiplex PCR, and TCRdb's table has in-frame clones only and misses some. Of about 170,000 clones in the sample, approximately 80% were seen once. The chain links TRBV6-5 to TRBJ1-2; 7 bases map to TRBD1. Specimen: PBMCs. The source is a male donor in good health and CMV-seronegative. The CDR3 DNA reads as TGTGCCAGCAGCGCGGGACAGTCTATCTATGGCTACACCTTC. It specifies CASSAGQSIYGYTF.